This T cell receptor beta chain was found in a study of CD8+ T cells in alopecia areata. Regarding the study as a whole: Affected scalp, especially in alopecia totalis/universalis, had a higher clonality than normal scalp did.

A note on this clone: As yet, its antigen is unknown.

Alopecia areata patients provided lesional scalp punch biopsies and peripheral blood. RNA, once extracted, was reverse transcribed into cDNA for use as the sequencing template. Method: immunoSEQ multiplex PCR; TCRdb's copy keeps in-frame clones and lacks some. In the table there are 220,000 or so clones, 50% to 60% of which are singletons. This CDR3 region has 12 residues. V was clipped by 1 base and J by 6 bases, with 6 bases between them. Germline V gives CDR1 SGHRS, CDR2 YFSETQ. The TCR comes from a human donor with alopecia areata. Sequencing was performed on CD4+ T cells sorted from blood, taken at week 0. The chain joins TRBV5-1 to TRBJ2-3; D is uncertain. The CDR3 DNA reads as TGCGCCAGCAGCTTGACAGCCGATACGCAGTATTTT. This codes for CASSLTADTQYF.